A single sample gave rise to the 8 T cell receptor beta chains below, sequenced in a study of T cells in Graves' hyperthyroidism and ophthalmopathy (dated by TCRdb to 2018 to 2020). The library was produced with multiplex PCR. Sequencer: Illumina HiSeq 2000. The TCR beta CDR3 regions were amplified from the RNA transcripts. A first-round RT-PCR of the TCR CDR3 used the HTBI primer set with the Qiagen OneStep RT-PCR kit. TCRdb took the public reads, trimmed them with fastp at Q25, ran MiXCR for clone calling and kept in-frame beta chains. Identical CDR3 proteins give one entry, which carries the most common genes and DNA. This sample lists more than 450,000 distinct CDR3 sequences; around 15% were detected once. Clones ranked in the top ten supply 11% to 15% of the sample. The source material was blood. The receptor source for this set is a woman in her forties with Graves' hyperthyroidism.

This clonotype occurred many times. This chain uses TRBV7-2 with TRBJ2-1, with TRBD1 as a possible D gene (5 bases). V was clipped by 1 base and J by 10 bases, with 14 bases between them. The CDR3 consists of 14 residues. Germline-derived CDR1 and CDR2 are SGHTA and FQGNSA. CDR3: CASSLGSGIDEQFF. The CDR3 nucleotides are TGTGCCAGCAGCTTAGGTTCAGGGATCGACGAGCAGTTCTTC.

This clonotype was counted at least ten times. The chain joins TRBV6-1 to TRBJ1-1; no reliable D call. The CDR3 totals 16 residues. V was clipped by 6 bases and J by 1 base, with 18 bases between them. CDR1 is MNHNS and CDR2 is SASEGT in the germline V gene. CDR3 DNA: TGTGCCAGCAGCTACGGAGTTACATATTCGAACACTGAAGCTTTCTTT. Translation: CASSYGVTYSNTEAFF.

This clonotype was detected ten times or more. V and J are TRBV3-1 and TRBJ2-7; D possibly matches TRBD1 or TRBD2 (6 bases each). The CDR3 is 14 amino acids. V dropped 0 bases and J dropped 7 bases, with 13 bases sitting between them. Germline lookup yields CDR1 LGHDT and CDR2 YNNKEL (reference sequence). In nucleotides, the CDR3 is TGTGCCAGCAGCCAAGAGAGGGGGGTGAGAGAGCAGTACTTC. Amino acid sequence: CASSQERGVREQYF.

This clonotype was counted a few times. The chain couples TRBV5-6 to TRBJ1-2; D is unclear. With 0 bases removed from V and 8 bases from J, the gap between germline ends came to 11 bases. The germline V gene encodes CDR1 SGHDT and CDR2 YYEEEE. This CDR3 comprises 13 residues. The CDR3 sequence is CASSLVAALGYTF. The CDR3 DNA reads TGTGCCAGCAGCTTGGTCGCGGCGTTAGGCTACACCTTC.

This clonotype has ten or more counts. The gene calls are TRBV11-2 and TRBJ1-2; no definite D call. Germline CDR1 SGHAT, CDR2 FQNNGV. Trimming pared 3 bases from V and 4 bases from J, leaving 12 bases between. This CDR3 has 14 residues. The CDR3 is CASSFEGVGYGYTF. The CDR3 nucleotides are TGTGCCAGCAGCTTTGAGGGTGTGGGCTATGGCTACACCTTC. Based on the CDR3 plus reference TRBV11-2 and TRBJ1-2, the full variable domain is EAGVAQSPRYKIIEKRQSVAFWCNPISGHATLYWYQQILGQGPKLLIQFQNNGVVDDSQLPKDRFSAERLKGVDSTLKIQPAKLEDSAVYLCASSFEGVGYGYTFGSGTRLTVV.

This clonotype has more than one count but fewer than ten. The genes are TRBV5-1 and TRBJ1-3; D is perhaps TRBD1 (5 bases). Trimming cost V 5 bases and J 0 bases, with 12 bases left between them. Germline lookup yields CDR1 SGHRS and CDR2 YFSETQ. The CDR3 is 15 amino acids. The DNA of the CDR3 is TGCGCCAGCAGACGGGACGGTAGCTCTGGAAACACCATATATTTT. Residues: CASRRDGSSGNTIYF.

This clonotype was seen only a few times. This rearrangement joins TRBV6-2 or TRBV6-3 to TRBJ1-2; D is possibly TRBD1 (6 bases). Deletions cut 6 bases from V and 4 bases from J, with 18 bases between. The CDR3 has 15 residues. Germline lookup yields CDR1 MNHEY and CDR2 SVGEGT. The CDR3 here is CASRPSGQNVYGYTF. The CDR3 coding sequence is TGTGCCAGCAGACCCTCCGGACAGAATGTCTATGGCTACACCTTC.

This clonotype was seen a handful of times. The V gene is TRBV29-1, the J gene TRBJ1-2, with 8 bases aligning to TRBD1. The trim removed 3 bases at V and 3 bases at J, leaving 6 bases unmatched. The CDR3 runs 14 residues. Germline CDR1 and CDR2: SQVTM and ANQGSEA. CDR3 residues: CSVDGQGGDYGYTF. For the CDR3, the DNA is TGCAGCGTTGACGGACAGGGTGGGGACTATGGCTACACCTTC. The variable domain in full, completed from reference TRBV29-1 and TRBJ1-2, reads SAVISQKPSRDICQRGTSLTIQCQVDSQVTMMFWYRQQPGQSLTLIATANQGSEATYESGFVIDKFPISRPNLTFSTLTVSNMSPEDSSIYLCSVDGQGGDYGYTFGSGTRLTVV.